Reported below is one T cell receptor beta chain. Its antigen has not been determined. One base away there is no much larger clone; base qualities are not given. This sample is part of a study of blood T cell repertoires in COVID-19 (dated by TCRdb to the early 2020s). Some background on the complete study: Samples from collaborators originated in the United States, Italy and Spain and spanned both the acute and convalescent phases of COVID-19. HLA class I and class II types, where available, came from metadata supplied by the sample provider rather than from assay-based typing. The samples were drawn from the first 160 participants of the ongoing ImmuneRACE study and from under 1,500 subjects provided by 6 global collaborators. The material from the prospective study consisted of cDNA or gDNA derived from T cells, B-cell-depleted T cells, or PBMCs. Deeply sampled blood TCRbeta repertoires from subjects exposed to, actively infected with, or recovered from COVID-19 were included in the dataset. The repertoires were released in a freely available public database intended as a resource for research on the immune response to SARS-CoV-2. Sample metadata almost always included a de-identified subject ID, COVID-19 status, age in years and sex.

Each collaborating institution followed its own protocols to collect whole blood in K2EDTA tubes. For TCRbeta analysis, collaborator samples were shipped as frozen whole blood, as isolated PBMCs, or as DNA extracted from either sample type. Results and caveats for the whole study, not just this receptor: The quantity of clinical and demographic metadata differed by source and by participant and was supplied without curation.

TCRbeta CDR3 regions were amplified from genomic DNA using the immunoSEQ Assay, a bias-controlled multiplex PCR. Per the authors' processing: The number of nucleated cells in each sample was estimated by amplification of reference gene primers within the assay. To quantify the absolute abundance of each unique TCRbeta CDR3 rearrangement, sequence reads were collapsed and filtered. For each sample, productive Simpson clonality was calculated as the square root of Simpson's diversity index across productive rearrangements. This immuneACCESS table, as held by TCRdb, lists in-frame sequences with V and J called but not all clones. Of the missing ones, under half trace to an unresolved V gene in checked studies; the others have no known cause. V and J calls plus clone size are reproduced from that table; the DNA served to infer D and trimming. The sample table records roughly 15,000 clones; around nine tenths of these occur just once. The ten biggest clones cover about 4.5% of the sample.

The CDR3 has 17 amino acids, counting the end cysteine and phenylalanine. CDR3 DNA only is kept here, 51 bases in frame from base 1. V is pared back by 5 bases and J by 5 bases, with 21 bases lying between the germline termini. The germline V gene encodes CDR1 KGHDR and CDR2 SFDVKD. Sequenced sample: peripheral blood. The rearrangement combines TRBV24-1 with TRBJ2-1; TRBD1 might be the D gene, on 6 matching bases. The TCR sequence derives from a man in his sixties with active COVID-19. The DNA is as follows: TGTGCCACCAGTGCCGCACAGGGTTCGGGGCCGGACAATGAGCAGTTCTTC. This is translated as CATSAAQGSGPDNEQFF.